Following are 9 T cell receptor beta chains from one sample sequenced in a study of OX40 agonist ivuxolimab in advanced cancers. Receptor libraries were prepared by the immunoSEQ multiplex PCR assay. TCRdb retrieved this table from immuneACCESS and kept in-frame rearrangements only. Not all clones are present; in checked studies, unresolved V genes account for under half, and no reason is known for the remainder. Here the sample has some 80,000 clones; 80% to 95% occur a single time. The ten largest clones add up to about 0.6% of the sample. The specimen was CD4+ or CD8+ T cells sorted from blood, collected in a trial of the OX40 agonist ivuxolimab. The origin of the receptors is an adult with an advanced solid tumor such as melanoma, head and neck, liver or kidney cancer.

The rearrangement joins TRBV6-5 to TRBJ1-2; no firm D call. With 10 bases removed from V and 7 bases from J, the gap between germline ends came to 13 bases. CDR1 is MNHEY and CDR2 is SVGAGI in the germline V gene. The CDR3 sequence is 11 residues long. DNA for the CDR3: TGTGCCACCCGCAGCGTATTTGGCTACACCTTC. Translated, it gives CATRSVFGYTF.

V is TRBV6-1 and J is TRBJ2-6, with D tentatively TRBD1 (6 bases). V was clipped by 3 bases and J by 4 bases, with 16 bases between them. Per germline, CDR1 MNHNS and CDR2 SASEGT. This CDR3 contains 17 residues. The CDR3 is CASSDPLTGLGANVLTF. The CDR3, as DNA: TGTGCCAGCAGTGACCCTCTAACAGGGCTGGGGGCCAACGTCCTGACTTTC.

V is TRBV2 and J is TRBJ2-1; TRBD2 is a possible D gene (5 bases). Germline CDR1 is SNHLY and CDR2 is FYNNEI. V lost 1 base and J 6 bases, leaving 16 bases between the germline ends. This CDR3 has 16 amino acids. The CDR3 coding sequence is TGTGCCAGCAGTGAAGTTCTAGCCCGCATGGGCAATGAGCAGTTCTTC. Translated, it gives CASSEVLARMGNEQFF.

This chain joins TRBV6-1 and TRBJ1-6; D is perhaps TRBD1 (5 bases). Germline V gene data show CDR1 as MNHNS and CDR2 as SASEGT. This CDR3 is 13 amino acids long. V was clipped by 5 bases and J by 10 bases, with 12 bases between them. The CDR3 nucleotides read TGTGCCAGCAGTACGTGGGGGGAATCACCCCTCCACTTT. This translates into CASSTWGESPLHF.

This chain uses TRBV19 with TRBJ2-5; D is possibly TRBD2 (6 bases). Trimming shortened V by 4 bases and J by 5 bases, and 17 bases separated the two germline ends. In germline, CDR1 is LNHDA, CDR2 SQIVND (reference sequence). This CDR3 spans 15 amino acids. The CDR3 region has the DNA TGTGCCAGTAGTAAGTTTGGCGGGGTCTTTGAGACCCAGTACTTC. This translates into CASSKFGGVFETQYF.

This clone came up once. This chain connects TRBV7-6 to TRBJ2-5, with 11 bases that match TRBD2. V lost 9 bases to trimming and J lost 5 bases; unmatched junction nucleotides: 17. Germline CDR1 is SGHVS and CDR2 is FNYEAQ. This CDR3 contains 17 residues. The CDR3 DNA reads TGTGCCAGTTCACTTACCCTAGCGGGGGGCGCGGGGGAGACCCAGTACTTC. It specifies CASSLTLAGGAGETQYF.

In its sample, this clone was seen once. The CDR3 DNA sequence: TGTGCCAGCAGCGTAGAACAGGGGGCGTACTATGGCTACACCTTC. Translated, it gives CASSVEQGAYYGYTF. The rearrangement joins TRBV9 to TRBJ1-2; 9 bases are a match to TRBD1. Germline V lookup: CDR1 SGDLS, CDR2 YYNGEE. The trim removed 0 bases at V and 3 bases at J, leaving 3 bases unmatched. The CDR3 covers 15 residues.

The V call is TRBV5-1, the J call TRBJ2-4, with D perhaps TRBD1 (6 bases). Trimming left V 3 bases short and J 15 bases short, with 19 bases between. The CDR3 is 13 amino acids. Germline loops: CDR1 SGHRS, CDR2 YFSETQ. CDR3 protein: CASSSRQGHILYF. The CDR3 DNA is TGCGCCAGCAGCTCCAGGCAGGGGCATATTTTGTACTTC.

Turning to this clone: The same CDR3 also results from other DNA sequences found in this sample. The chain combines TRBV18 with TRBJ2-6; D unresolved. The V gene lost 2 bases and the J gene lost 1 base, with 3 bases spanning the gap. This CDR3 has 14 residues. Germline CDR1 is KGHSH and CDR2 is LQKENI. The CDR3 sequence: CASSPGSGANVLTF. The CDR3 DNA sequence: TGTGCCAGCTCACCAGGGTCTGGGGCCAACGTCCTGACTTTC.